Sequencing of this T cell receptor beta chain was carried out in a study of metastatic and nonmetastatic thyroid tumors. This CDR3 region has 14 residues. CDR1 is DFQATT and CDR2 is SNEGSKA in the germline V gene (reference sequence). The V segment lost 1 base and the J segment 4 bases; nucleotides outside the gene matches: 0. TCRdb re-called the PCR reads through MiXCR. Among fewer than 25,000 clones, under 35% were seen once, and the ten largest hold 13% to 15%. Every patient underwent thyroid surgery untreated. Ten or more counts support this clone. This TCR was recovered from a female donor with papillary thyroid cancer or a benign thyroid nodule (not recorded which). Some clones in this sample may be carry-over from other donors' samples. The V and J genes are TRBV20-1 and TRBJ2-5, with 13 bases identical to TRBD2. Input material: blood. The CDR3 nucleotides are TGCAGTGCTAGAGGGACTAGCGGGAGAGAGACCCAGTACTTC. Translation gives CSARGTSGRETQYF.